The table lists the clone carrying this T cell receptor beta chain with a few counts. Antigen unknown. This sample was taken from a study of neurological immune-mediated disorders. Whole-study results and caveats: No sharing of CDR3 amino acid sequences was observed among expanded clones across subjects, suggesting private repertoires in all groups.

TCRdb ran MiXCR on the 5' RACE reads and lists one entry per CDR3 protein. The sample carries tens of thousands of distinct CDR3 sequences, 3.5% to 4.5% recorded once. The source material was PBMCs. The TCR was taken from a woman in her fifties or sixties with multiple sclerosis.

The chain's CDR3 is CASSLRGTSGRPSTDTQYF. DNA of the CDR3: TGTGCCAGCAGCCTCCGGGGGACTAGCGGGAGGCCCAGCACAGATACGCAGTATTTT. The chain recombines TRBV7-2 with TRBJ2-3; TRBD2 matches 15 bases. Germline trimming cut 5 bases from V and 0 bases from J; bases unmatched to any gene: 9. The CDR3 spans 19 residues. Germline V gene lookup returns CDR1 SGHTA and CDR2 FQGNSA.